Listed below are T cell receptor beta chains from one sample, sequenced in a study of patients and donors after allogeneic stem cell transplantation. TCRdb ran MiXCR on the RT-PCR reads and lists one entry per CDR3 protein. This sample has 25,000 or so distinct CDR3 sequences, with roughly 8% found just once. Material: blood, either unsorted or a sorted T cell fraction (not recorded which). These TCRs come from a human donor who was either an allogeneic HSCT recipient or a stem cell or donor lymphocyte infusion donor (not recorded which). It is not recorded whose cells these are; they may come from a transplant donor. CDR3s include the opening cysteine and the closing phenylalanine or tryptophan. Fields, in order: clone size, J gene, D gene, V gene, CDR3 DNA, CDR3 protein. A D gene is named only where the DNA matches it firmly. Expanded clones get a size class; other rows say once, few or many, or leave the size out.

few	TRBJ2-7	.	TRBV20-1	TGCAGTGCCAAGGATCTACAGAATCCCTACGAGCAGTACTTC	CSAKDLQNPYEQYF
.	TRBJ2-1	.	TRBV5-4	TGTGCCAGCAGCCGAGGAGGGGGACTGGACTACAATGAGCAGTTCTTC	CASSRGGGLDYNEQFF
many	TRBJ1-1	.	TRBV20-1	TGCAGTCGGGGGGATATGTCGGGAGCTTTCTTT	CSRGDMSGAFF
many	TRBJ2-3	.	TRBV6-1	TGTGCCAGCAGGCCCTCTGCGGGGAAGGGCACAGATACGCAGTATTTT	CASRPSAGKGTDTQYF
many	TRBJ2-1	.	TRBV20-1	TGCAGTGCCCACTCAGCGGCCCACTACAATGAGCAGTTCTTC	CSAHSAAHYNEQFF
many	TRBJ2-2	.	TRBV24-1	TGTGCCACCAGTGATTTCTCCACCGGGGAGCTGTTTTTT	CATSDFSTGELFF
many	TRBJ1-1	TRBD1	TRBV29-1	TGCAGCGTGCGGACAGGGGTAACCCGACGGGAAGCTTTCTTT	CSVRTGVTRREAFF
.	TRBJ1-6	.	TRBV6-1	TGTGCCAGCAGAATCCAGGGGATATCCTATAATTCACCCCTCCACTTT	CASRIQGISYNSPLHF
.	TRBJ2-7	.	TRBV25-1	TGTGCCAGCGGGGGGCGTCCTAGCTCCTACGAGCAGTACTTC	CASGGRPSSYEQYF
.	TRBJ2-1	TRBD2	TRBV20-1	TGCAGTGTATGGACTAGCGGGAGTAATGAGCAGTTCTTC	CSVWTSGSNEQFF
many	TRBJ2-1	.	TRBV20-1	TGCAGTGCTAGGGGACTGGACCGAGATGAGCAGTTCTTC	CSARGLDRDEQFF
.	TRBJ2-3	.	TRBV19	TGTGCCAGTACCATCCGGGGGGCGCACACAGATACGCAGTATTTT	CASTIRGAHTDTQYF
few	TRBJ2-5	.	TRBV7-9	TGTGCCAGCAGCTATGAAAAAGAGACCCAGTACTTC	CASSYEKETQYF
many	TRBJ2-5	.	TRBV2	TGTGCCAGCAGCCCCGACTACTTTGAGACCCAGTACTTC	CASSPDYFETQYF
.	TRBJ1-3	.	TRBV7-9	TGTGCCAGCAGCTTAATGGGATCTGGAAACACCATATATTTT	CASSLMGSGNTIYF
.	TRBJ2-3	.	TRBV28	TGTGCCAGCAGTTCGGACGGGTCTAGCACAGATACGCAGTATTTT	CASSSDGSSTDTQYF
few	TRBJ2-7	TRBD1	TRBV9	TGTGCCAGCAGCGTGGGGAACAGGGGGATCTCCGAGCAGTACTTC	CASSVGNRGISEQYF
many	TRBJ1-1	.	TRBV21-1	TGTGCCAGCAGCAGAGGGCAGGGTTATTTTGAAGCTTTCTTT	CASSRGQGYFEAFF
few	TRBJ1-2	.	TRBV28	TGTGCCAGCAGTCTAGGTGGGCGAGCTAACTATGGCTACACCTTC	CASSLGGRANYGYTF
many	TRBJ2-5	.	TRBV6-5	TGTGCCAGCAGTTATTTCCGGGGGTCAGAGACCCAGTACTTC	CASSYFRGSETQYF
few	TRBJ1-1	.	TRBV5-1	TGCGCCAGCAGCTTCTGGCAGGCCAAAACGCAATTAAACACTGAAGCTTTCTTT	CASSFWQAKTQLNTEAFF
medium-sized	TRBJ2-3	.	TRBV5-5	TGTGCCAGCAGCTTGGGACTCCTTGCAGATACGCAGTATTTT	CASSLGLLADTQYF
many	TRBJ1-2	.	TRBV10-3	TGTGCCATCAGTCAGATAACAGGCTATGGCTACACCTTC	CAISQITGYGYTF
medium-sized	TRBJ2-5	.	TRBV20-1	TGCAGTGCTAGAGGGTTGAGCGGAGAATGGGAGACCCAGTACTTC	CSARGLSGEWETQYF
many	TRBJ2-3	TRBD2	TRBV29-1	TGCAGCGTAAAGCGGGGCCCAAGCACAGATACGCAGTATTTT	CSVKRGPSTDTQYF
few	TRBJ2-1	.	TRBV6-1	TGTGCCAGCCAGACATCAACTACCCACTCCTACAATGAGCAGTTCTTC	CASQTSTTHSYNEQFF
.	TRBJ2-4	.	TRBV20-1	TGCAGTGCTCTAGATCGACAGCTATCCGTCCTTCAGTACTTC	CSALDRQLSVLQYF
few	TRBJ2-7	.	TRBV20-1	TGCAGTCCCGAGGGGGGGAGGACTGGCTACGAGCAGTACTTC	CSPEGGRTGYEQYF
few	TRBJ2-1	.	TRBV12-3/TRBV12-4	TGTGCCAGCAGTCAGGGCCCAGCCTACAATGAGCAGTTCTTC	CASSQGPAYNEQFF
many	TRBJ2-3	.	TRBV19	TGTGCCAGTAGATTGTCAGAGAGGGGCACAGATACGCAGTATTTT	CASRLSERGTDTQYF
.	TRBJ1-2	.	TRBV7-9	TGTGCCAGCAGCTTAGTTTGGACTAACTATGGCTACACCTTC	CASSLVWTNYGYTF
few	TRBJ1-2	.	TRBV5-1	TGCGCCAGCAGCAAGACGGGATCTAACTATGGCTACACCTTC	CASSKTGSNYGYTF
.	TRBJ1-3	TRBD1	TRBV7-9	TGTGCCAGCAGCTTGCTGGGGACAGTTGGTGACACCATATATTTT	CASSLLGTVGDTIYF
.	TRBJ2-1	.	TRBV11-1	TGTGCCAGCAGCGGTACTAGGATTTCCTACAATGAGCAGTTCTTC	CASSGTRISYNEQFF
few	TRBJ2-5	.	TRBV7-3	TGTGCCAGCAGCCCCCTCTCAGTTCTAAGTGAGACCCAGTACTTC	CASSPLSVLSETQYF
many	TRBJ2-5	TRBD1	TRBV5-1	TGCGCCAGCAGCTGGGACAGGGGGCGCGGAGAGACCCAGTACTTC	CASSWDRGRGETQYF
many	TRBJ2-3	.	TRBV7-8	TGTGCCAGCAGCTTTTGGCTCACAGATACGCAGTATTTT	CASSFWLTDTQYF
few	TRBJ2-2	.	TRBV10-1	TGCGCCAGCAGCTCATTCTATGGCACCGGGGAGCTGTTTTTT	CASSSFYGTGELFF
many	TRBJ2-3	TRBD2	TRBV30	TGTGCCTGGGGGGGGGGTACGCAGTATTTT	CAWGGGTQYF
.	TRBJ1-4	.	TRBV20-1	TGCAGTGCTAGAGATTGGGGGAATGAAAAACTGTTTTTT	CSARDWGNEKLFF
many	TRBJ1-1	.	TRBV6-5	TGTGCCAGCAGTTTCAGGCGCGAAGCTTTCTTT	CASSFRREAFF
.	TRBJ2-5	TRBD2	TRBV6-1	TGTGCCAGCAGTCTTAGCGGGAGCCGGGAGACCCAGTACTTC	CASSLSGSRETQYF
many	TRBJ1-6	.	TRBV7-3	TGTGCCAGCAGCTTACTGGCAGGGTATTCACCCCTCCACTTT	CASSLLAGYSPLHF
many	TRBJ2-3	TRBD2	TRBV11-3	TGTGCCAGCAGCCCGAATAGCGGGGCCGCAGATACGCAGTATTTT	CASSPNSGAADTQYF
.	TRBJ1-6	.	TRBV5-1	TGCGCCAGCACCCCCGGGGCAAGGGTCGGTAATTCACCCCTCCACTTT	CASTPGARVGNSPLHF
.	TRBJ1-1	.	TRBV5-8	TGTGCCAGCAGCTTGTTCCAGGGACGAGGGATGAACACTGAAGCTTTCTTT	CASSLFQGRGMNTEAFF